This TCR beta chain was retrieved from a study of T cell responses to AZD1222 COVID-19 vaccine (dated by TCRdb to the early 2020s). Regarding the study in general: AZD1222 recipients with second doses at about 4 weeks or about 12 weeks were pooled, because spike-specific TCR depth and breadth did not differ between schedules. Trial participants were enrolled by age into 18-55, 56-69 and 70-plus year subgroups, with around 140, 26 and 57 TCR-sequenced participants respectively. A total of 233 trial participants underwent TCR sequencing, of whom more than 200 had received two doses of AZD1222 and about 25 had received two doses of the MenACWY control vaccine. Broader findings and caveats from the paper: The whole spike protein was spanned by vaccine-associated CD4 TCRs, and dominant responses were seen in regions 160-218 and 743-854. Nearly half of unique spike-specific TCRs reportedly recognized epitopes outside regions mutated in the B.1.351 and B.1.1.7 variants. Conclusions about previously exposed vaccinees are limited, since just six AZD1222 recipients were seropositive for SARS-CoV-2 at baseline. Because no day 14 peak-response samples were available, repertoires were characterized only after the peak T cell response. A significant rise in spike-specific TCR breadth and depth was observed after two AZD1222 doses relative to day 0 and relative to MenACWY recipients. The 56-69-year group was small, and its depth increase did not reach significance, likely because of low power. Participants were mostly white British and included more females than males, and it was suggested by the authors that clonal diversity may have been underestimated.

The CDR3 regions of human TCRbeta chains were subjected to immunosequencing. The paper's data handling went like this. Repertoire TCRs were matched against a reference library of SARS-CoV-2-specific TCRs generated with the MIRA antigen-specificity platform. Breadth meant the fraction of unique TCRs that were SARS-CoV-2-associated, whereas depth meant the fraction of total T cells that were SARS-CoV-2-associated. Each spike-specific TCR was assigned to its reactive spike region and to a CD4 or CD8 class using the MIRA data. Log10-transformed breadth and depth values were compared by one-way ANOVA with Sidak's multiple comparisons tests. TCRdb re-hosts the immuneACCESS table, in-frame sequences only. Its copies lack some clones; in the studies checked, an unresolved V gene accounts for under half of them, and the cause for the rest is not known. That table is the source of V, J and clone size, and D and trimming were worked out from the DNA. For this sample there are around 110,000 clones; 85% to 95% appear just once. The ten biggest clones cover 2.5% to 3% of the sample.

In the case of this clone: The target of this receptor is not known. No base quality values were provided; no much bigger clone lies one nucleotide off.

In the paper's terms, the time point label means: baseline before first vaccination. The vaccinee samples were drawn from two UK trials, COV001 and COV002, one of which was a single-blind randomized controlled phase 2/3 trial testing AZD1222 (ChAdOx1 nCoV-19) in healthy adults. Trial participant PBMC samples were collected at day 0 and day 28 after the second dose for TCRbeta chain sequencing. Via the germline V gene (reference sequence), CDR1 is GTSNPN and CDR2 SVGIG. V is reduced by 7 bases and J by 11 bases, leaving a spacing of 21 bases between them. The CDR3, cysteine through phenylalanine, is 13 amino acids long. The retained sequence is limited to the CDR3, 39 bases, with the frame set at the first base.

The chain links TRBV30 with TRBJ1-3; the D gene is perhaps TRBD1, from 5 matching bases. Sequenced here: peripheral blood, sampled on day 0 of AZD1222 vaccination. This clonotype was obtained from an adult in good health. The DNA is as follows: TGTGCCTTGGGACCTGACAGTGACGTGCCCATATATTTT. This codes for CALGPDSDVPIYF.